These T cell receptor beta chains were read from a single sample in a study of cytomegalovirus exposure and HLA in healthy donors. The repertoire was sequenced with immunoSEQ multiplex PCR; TCRdb's copy has only in-frame clones and lacks some. Of approximately 280,000 clones in the sample, roughly 89% are singletons; the top ten hold roughly 4%. The sequenced sample consisted of PBMCs. These receptors came from a man aged 35-49 years in good health and CMV-seropositive. The CDR3 runs from the conserved cysteine through the conserved F or W. D genes are given only for firm matches. A clone size is listed for some rows: how often the clone was seen (once, few, many), or a class if it is expanded.

J gene: TRBJ2-1; D gene: TRBD2; clone size: NA; V gene: TRBV7-9; CDR3 protein: CASSTGTSVNNEQFF; CDR3 DNA: TGTGCCAGCAGCACAGGGACTAGCGTGAACAATGAGCAGTTCTTC
J gene: TRBJ2-3; D gene: TRBD1; clone size: NA; V gene: TRBV28; CDR3 protein: CASSFPGQGSDTQYF; CDR3 DNA: TGTGCCAGCAGTTTTCCGGGACAGGGGTCAGATACGCAGTATTTT
J gene: TRBJ1-3; D gene: NA; clone size: NA; V gene: TRBV7-2; CDR3 protein: CASSFGQISGNTIYF; CDR3 DNA: TGTGCCAGCAGCTTTGGACAGATCTCTGGAAACACCATATATTTT
J gene: TRBJ2-3; D gene: TRBD1; clone size: NA; V gene: TRBV7-3; CDR3 protein: CASSLPTGATDTQYF; CDR3 DNA: TGTGCCAGCAGCTTACCGACAGGGGCCACAGATACGCAGTATTTT
J gene: TRBJ2-2; D gene: NA; clone size: NA; V gene: TRBV6-4; CDR3 protein: CASSDLAAAGELFF; CDR3 DNA: TGTGCCAGCAGTGACTTGGCTGCGGCCGGGGAGCTGTTTTTT
J gene: TRBJ2-7; D gene: NA; clone size: NA; V gene: TRBV10-3; CDR3 protein: CAISDWGRGSSYEQYF; CDR3 DNA: TGTGCCATCAGTGATTGGGGACGGGGGAGCTCCTACGAGCAGTACTTC
J gene: TRBJ2-7; D gene: NA; clone size: NA; V gene: TRBV29-1; CDR3 protein: CSVGDTYEQYF; CDR3 DNA: TGCAGCGTTGGCGATACCTACGAGCAGTACTTC
J gene: TRBJ2-1; D gene: NA; clone size: NA; V gene: TRBV6-1; CDR3 protein: CASSGAGSYNEQFF; CDR3 DNA: TGTGCCAGCAGTGGGGCAGGTTCCTACAATGAGCAGTTCTTC
J gene: TRBJ2-3; D gene: TRBD2; clone size: NA; V gene: TRBV5-4; CDR3 protein: CASSLSRDYKDTQYF; CDR3 DNA: TGTGCCAGCAGCTTGAGCCGGGACTATAAGGATACGCAGTATTTT
J gene: TRBJ2-7; D gene: TRBD2; clone size: NA; V gene: TRBV10-3; CDR3 protein: CAISEGGTSGVWQYF; CDR3 DNA: TGTGCCATCAGTGAGGGTGGGACTAGCGGGGTCTGGCAGTACTTC
J gene: TRBJ2-3; D gene: NA; clone size: NA; V gene: TRBV28; CDR3 protein: CASSDRTYTDTQYF; CDR3 DNA: TGTGCCAGCAGTGATAGGACTTACACAGATACGCAGTATTTT
J gene: TRBJ2-3; D gene: NA; clone size: once; V gene: TRBV5-4; CDR3 protein: CASSFRGAPTDTQYF; CDR3 DNA: TGTGCCAGCAGCTTTCGGGGGGCCCCCACAGATACGCAGTATTTT
J gene: TRBJ1-2; D gene: NA; clone size: NA; V gene: TRBV6-4; CDR3 protein: CASSKERFSGYTF; CDR3 DNA: TGTGCCAGCAGTAAGGAGAGGTTCTCTGGCTACACCTTC
J gene: TRBJ2-1; D gene: TRBD2; clone size: NA; V gene: TRBV7-3; CDR3 protein: CASSPTSGRGYNEQFF; CDR3 DNA: TGTGCCAGCAGCCCCACTAGCGGGAGGGGTTACAATGAGCAGTTCTTC
J gene: TRBJ2-7; D gene: TRBD2; clone size: NA; V gene: TRBV5-4; CDR3 protein: CASSDGTSVAEEQYF; CDR3 DNA: TGTGCCAGCAGCGACGGGACTAGCGTGGCGGAAGAGCAGTACTTC
J gene: TRBJ2-1; D gene: TRBD2; clone size: NA; V gene: TRBV5-4; CDR3 protein: CASSLVLAGGKEGEQFF; CDR3 DNA: TGTGCCAGCAGCTTGGTGTTAGCGGGAGGGAAGGAGGGTGAGCAGTTCTTC
J gene: TRBJ1-1; D gene: NA; clone size: few; V gene: TRBV7-9; CDR3 protein: CASSLDKNTEAFF; CDR3 DNA: TGTGCCAGCAGCTTAGACAAGAACACTGAAGCTTTCTTT
J gene: TRBJ2-3; D gene: NA; clone size: NA; V gene: TRBV5-1; CDR3 protein: CASSRVRTDTQYF; CDR3 DNA: TGCGCCAGCAGCCGGGTAAGAACAGATACGCAGTATTTT
J gene: TRBJ2-7; D gene: NA; clone size: NA; V gene: TRBV19; CDR3 protein: CASSIDTSTGIYEQYF; CDR3 DNA: TGTGCCAGTAGTATAGATACCAGTACAGGGATCTACGAGCAGTACTTC
J gene: TRBJ2-7; D gene: NA; clone size: NA; V gene: TRBV5-1; CDR3 protein: CASSLERFDEQYF; CDR3 DNA: TGCGCCAGCAGCTTGGAGAGATTTGACGAGCAGTACTTC
J gene: TRBJ2-3; D gene: NA; clone size: NA; V gene: TRBV6-5; CDR3 protein: CASSYSGTDTQYF; CDR3 DNA: TGTGCCAGCAGCTATAGCGGAACAGATACGCAGTATTTT
J gene: TRBJ2-5; D gene: TRBD1; clone size: NA; V gene: TRBV29-1; CDR3 protein: CSVVKVTGRETQYF; CDR3 DNA: TGCAGCGTTGTAAAGGTGACAGGGCGCGAGACCCAGTACTTC
J gene: TRBJ2-7; D gene: TRBD1; clone size: NA; V gene: TRBV6-6; CDR3 protein: CASRPGQGAYEQYF; CDR3 DNA: TGTGCCAGCAGGCCGGGACAGGGGGCTTACGAGCAGTACTTC
J gene: TRBJ2-5; D gene: TRBD1; clone size: NA; V gene: TRBV6-5; CDR3 protein: CASSSGLGTGHRTQYF; CDR3 DNA: TGTGCCAGCAGTTCCGGACTCGGGACAGGGCACAGGACCCAGTACTTC
J gene: TRBJ1-5; D gene: TRBD1; clone size: NA; V gene: TRBV6-1; CDR3 protein: CASIPATGSQPQHF; CDR3 DNA: TGTGCCAGCATCCCAGCGACAGGGAGTCAGCCCCAGCATTTT
J gene: TRBJ2-3; D gene: NA; clone size: once; V gene: TRBV19; CDR3 protein: CASSTRLADTQYF; CDR3 DNA: TGTGCCAGTAGTACCCGACTGGCAGATACGCAGTATTTT
J gene: TRBJ2-5; D gene: TRBD2; clone size: NA; V gene: TRBV27; CDR3 protein: CASSLSWDYETQYF; CDR3 DNA: TGTGCCAGCAGTTTATCATGGGACTACGAGACCCAGTACTTC
J gene: TRBJ2-7; D gene: NA; clone size: once; V gene: TRBV2; CDR3 protein: CASSDIRDTAYEQYF; CDR3 DNA: TGTGCCAGCAGTGATATCCGGGACACTGCCTACGAGCAGTACTTC
J gene: TRBJ2-3; D gene: TRBD2; clone size: NA; V gene: TRBV19; CDR3 protein: CASSTLPLSGRGVTDTQYF; CDR3 DNA: TGTGCCAGTAGTACCCTACCCCTTAGCGGGAGGGGAGTGACAGATACGCAGTATTTT
J gene: TRBJ1-1; D gene: NA; clone size: NA; V gene: TRBV2; CDR3 protein: CASSFDSNTEAFF; CDR3 DNA: TGTGCCAGCAGTTTCGACTCGAACACTGAAGCTTTCTTT
J gene: TRBJ2-5; D gene: TRBD2; clone size: NA; V gene: TRBV15; CDR3 protein: CATSRGGVGGTQYF; CDR3 DNA: TGTGCCACCAGCAGGGGGGGGGTGGGGGGTACCCAGTACTTC
J gene: TRBJ2-1; D gene: NA; clone size: NA; V gene: TRBV7-2; CDR3 protein: CASSLAPFGSYNEQFF; CDR3 DNA: TGTGCCAGCAGCTTAGCGCCTTTCGGCTCCTACAATGAGCAGTTCTTC
J gene: TRBJ2-1; D gene: TRBD2; clone size: few; V gene: TRBV5-6; CDR3 protein: CASSNWGGNNEQFF; CDR3 DNA: TGTGCCAGCAGCAATTGGGGGGGAAACAATGAGCAGTTCTTC
J gene: TRBJ1-2; D gene: TRBD1; clone size: NA; V gene: TRBV15; CDR3 protein: CATSRDLGTEANYGYTF; CDR3 DNA: TGTGCCACCAGCAGAGATCTGGGGACAGAAGCTAACTATGGCTACACCTTC
J gene: TRBJ2-7; D gene: TRBD1; clone size: NA; V gene: TRBV18; CDR3 protein: CASSPVGTAYEQYF; CDR3 DNA: TGTGCCAGCTCACCGGTTGGGACAGCCTACGAGCAGTACTTC
J gene: TRBJ1-2; D gene: TRBD1; clone size: NA; V gene: TRBV27; CDR3 protein: CASSPLAGQGVNYGYTF; CDR3 DNA: TGTGCCAGCAGTCCGCTGGCCGGGCAGGGGGTTAACTATGGCTACACCTTC
J gene: TRBJ2-7; D gene: TRBD1; clone size: NA; V gene: TRBV4-3; CDR3 protein: CASSQDRTGAYEQYF; CDR3 DNA: TGCGCCAGCAGCCAAGACCGGACAGGAGCCTACGAGCAGTACTTC
J gene: TRBJ2-6; D gene: NA; clone size: NA; V gene: TRBV6-6; CDR3 protein: CASSYRTGSGANVLTF; CDR3 DNA: TGTGCCAGCAGTTACCGAACAGGGTCTGGGGCCAACGTCCTGACTTTC
J gene: TRBJ1-1; D gene: NA; clone size: few; V gene: TRBV19; CDR3 protein: CASRPQGTEAFF; CDR3 DNA: TGTGCCAGTAGGCCACAGGGAACTGAAGCTTTCTTT
J gene: TRBJ2-1; D gene: TRBD1; clone size: few; V gene: TRBV4-3; CDR3 protein: CASSQDRKGANEQFF; CDR3 DNA: TGCGCCAGCAGCCAAGATAGAAAGGGGGCAAATGAGCAGTTCTTC